These 20 T cell receptor beta chains share one sample of origin, sequenced in a study of blood T cell repertoires in COVID-19. This table comes from immunoSEQ multiplex PCR, and its TCRdb copy is limited to in-frame clones, with some not included. The profile covers around 200,000 clones, with about four fifths appearing a single time and 8.5% to 12% taken by the ten largest. Sample: peripheral blood. These TCRs come from a woman over 75 with acute or convalescent COVID-19.

The CDR3 DNA reads as TGTGCCAGCAACCCAAGTTCGGTTTACAATGAGCAGTTCTTC. Protein product: CASNPSSVYNEQFF. The gene calls are TRBV6-5 and TRBJ2-1; D uncertain. CDR3 length: 14 amino acids. Germline CDR1 and CDR2: MNHEY and SVGAGI. Deletions cut 7 bases from V and 4 bases from J, with 14 bases between.

This chain links TRBV5-1 with TRBJ2-1; possibly TRBD1 for D (5 bases). The CDR3 has 16 residues. V was trimmed by 0 bases and J by 2 bases, leaving 12 bases between them. Germline CDR1 and CDR2: SGHRS and YFSETQ. As DNA, the CDR3 is TGCGCCAGCAGCTTGGTAGATCAGGGCACCTACAATGAGCAGTTCTTC. This encodes CASSLVDQGTYNEQFF.

The V gene is TRBV6-5, the J gene TRBJ2-7; TRBD2 aligns across 8 bases. The V and J ends lost 6 bases and 1 base, in that order; junction bases with no gene match: 5. This CDR3 has 14 amino acids. CDR1 is MNHEY and CDR2 is SVGAGI in the germline V gene. The CDR3 reads CASRVLAESYEQYF. The CDR3 DNA reads TGTGCCAGCAGGGTACTAGCGGAGTCCTACGAGCAGTACTTC.

J is TRBJ1-4 and V is TRBV4-1; 7 bases line up with TRBD1. Losses at the gene ends were 2 bases for V and 2 bases for J; bases not matched to a gene: 8. CDR3 length equals 17 residues. Germline V gene sequence: CDR1 MGHRA, CDR2 YSYEKL. Here the CDR3 reads CASSQRMGQSTNEKLFF. CDR3 coding DNA: TGCGCCAGCAGCCAACGGATGGGACAGTCGACTAATGAAAAACTGTTTTTT.

The genes are TRBV18 and TRBJ1-1, with a weak D call TRBD1 (6 bases). V lost 3 bases, J lost 0 bases, and 20 bases lay in between. The CDR3 is 18 residues long. CDR1 is KGHSH and CDR2 is LQKENI in the germline V gene. For the CDR3, the DNA is TGTGCCAGCTCACCTTGGTCGGGGGGCGGATTCATGAACACTGAAGCTTTCTTT. Its protein product is CASSPWSGGGFMNTEAFF.

The sample holds a few counts of this clone. The chain has TRBV12-5 and TRBJ2-5, with D perhaps TRBD1 (6 bases). This CDR3 is built from 16 residues. Germline values: CDR1 LGHNT, CDR2 FRNRAP. V dropped 6 bases and J dropped 0 bases, with 17 bases sitting between them. The DNA of the CDR3 is TGTGCTAGTGGGAGGGAGCTTACAGGGTACCAAGAGACCCAGTACTTC. Protein sequence: CASGRELTGYQETQYF.

The V call is TRBV7-2, the J call TRBJ2-7; no firm D call. This CDR3 contains 13 residues. Germline CDR1 is SGHTA and CDR2 is FQGNSA. The germline V and J ends were trimmed by 4 bases and 3 bases, with 10 bases remaining between them. The CDR3, as DNA: TGTGCCAGCAGCTCAAGCCCCATCTACGAGCAGTACTTC. Its translation: CASSSSPIYEQYF.

The chain combines TRBV30 with TRBJ2-7, with TRBD1 identical over 7 bases. Germline CDR1 GTSNPN, CDR2 SVGIG (reference sequence). The CDR3 sequence is 12 residues long. Unmatched junction bases numbered 5, after V lost 5 bases and J lost 4 bases. CDR3 sequence: CAWGYRGYEQYF. The CDR3 bases are TGTGCCTGGGGTTACAGGGGTTACGAGCAGTACTTC.

This rearrangement joins TRBV6-1 to TRBJ1-1; D is unresolved. CDR3 length equals 14 residues. The germline gives CDR1 MNHNS, CDR2 SASEGT. Trimming pared 2 bases from V and 7 bases from J, leaving 14 bases between. CDR3 nucleotides: TGTGCCAGCAGTGAACGGGTCGCCCCCCTTGAAGCTTTCTTT. Translation: CASSERVAPLEAFF.

This clone was counted a single time. The chain joins TRBV9 to TRBJ2-7; perhaps TRBD2 as D (6 bases). The germline V and J ends were trimmed by 2 bases and 5 bases, with 11 bases remaining between them. Germline CDR1 and CDR2: SGDLS and YYNGEE. The CDR3 extends over 13 amino acids. The chain's CDR3 is CASSVLGRNEQYF. The CDR3 nucleotides read TGTGCCAGCAGCGTCCTGGGGAGGAACGAGCAGTACTTC.

The J gene is TRBJ2-7, the V gene TRBV19; 7 bases align to TRBD2. This CDR3 is 14 amino acids long. V shed 3 bases, J shed 4 bases, and the junction held 6 bases outside the gene matches. The germline CDR1 and CDR2 sequences are LNHDA and SQIVND (reference sequence). The CDR3 here is CASSIPGLQYEQYF. CDR3 sequence (DNA): TGTGCCAGTAGTATCCCGGGACTACAATACGAGCAGTACTTC.

In its sample, this clone was seen a few times. V is TRBV4-1 and J is TRBJ2-7; D gene unclear. The CDR3 is 16 amino acids. Trimming shortened V by 0 bases and J by 1 base, and 13 bases separated the two germline ends. Looked up from germline, CDR1 is MGHRA and CDR2 is YSYEKL. CDR3 sequence reads: CASSQDPGRMSYEQYF. CDR3 coding DNA: TGCGCCAGCAGCCAAGATCCAGGTCGGATGTCCTACGAGCAGTACTTC.

V and J are TRBV10-1 and TRBJ2-7; D might be TRBD2 (6 bases). Germline V CDR1 and CDR2: WNHNN, SYGVQD (reference sequence). Trimming removed 10 bases from V and 1 base from J, with 17 bases in between. This CDR3 region has 14 residues. This CDR3 reads CAIRDFRPSYEQYF. CDR3 nucleotide sequence: TGCGCCATACGGGACTTCCGCCCTTCCTACGAGCAGTACTTC.

The chain links TRBV7-3 to TRBJ2-7; tentatively, D is TRBD1 (6 bases). Germline-derived CDR1 and CDR2 are SGHTA and FQGTGA. The V and J ends lost 1 base and 6 bases respectively, with 10 bases between them. The CDR3 loop spans 13 amino acids. The CDR3 bases are TGTGCCAGCAGCTTAAATAAAGGGGGCGAGCAGTACTTC. This gives the protein CASSLNKGGEQYF.

The genes are TRBV7-2 and TRBJ1-1; D not certain. V was pared by 2 bases and J by 3 bases, with 13 bases between. The germline gives CDR1 SGHTA, CDR2 FQGNSA. The CDR3 runs to 15 residues. CDR3 DNA sequence: TGTGCCAGCAGCTTAAGAGGGCGTGGTGACACTGAAGCTTTCTTT. It yields the protein CASSLRGRGDTEAFF.

In its sample, this clone was seen a few times. This chain joins TRBV18 and TRBJ2-3, with D maybe TRBD2 (5 bases). The CDR3 contains 15 residues. Between the trimmed V and J ends, which lost 0 bases and 2 bases, there was a span of 9 bases. CDR1 and CDR2 from the germline V gene are KGHSH and LQKENI. The DNA of the CDR3 is TGTGCCAGCTCACCACCGAGGGTTGTCACAGATACGCAGTATTTT. Translated, it gives CASSPPRVVTDTQYF.

The rearrangement joins TRBV29-1 to TRBJ2-1; 10 bases are a match to TRBD2. The CDR3 is made up of 16 amino acids. Germline V gene sequence: CDR1 SQVTM, CDR2 ANQGSEA. The trim removed 4 bases at V and 4 bases at J, leaving 10 bases unmatched. For the CDR3, the DNA is TGCAGCGTTGGCCATACGACTAGCGGGTTTTACAATGAGCAGTTCTTC. Its translation: CSVGHTTSGFYNEQFF.

The rearrangement links TRBV28 to TRBJ2-7, with D possibly matching TRBD2 (6 bases). V was pared by 5 bases and J by 4 bases, with 15 bases between. CDR1 and CDR2 from the germline V gene are MDHEN and SYDVKM. The CDR3 runs 14 residues. The CDR3 region has the DNA TGTGCCAGCAGTCGGGAGCCACTAGCATACGAGCAGTACTTC. Translated, it gives CASSREPLAYEQYF.

This sequence joins TRBV5-1 and TRBJ1-2; D might be TRBD1 (6 bases). The germline V gene has CDR1 SGHRS and CDR2 YFSETQ. CDR3 length: 15 residues. Trimming removed 0 bases from V and 4 bases from J, with 13 bases in between. CDR3 protein: CASSLDGAGAYGYTF. DNA of the CDR3: TGCGCCAGCAGCTTGGATGGGGCAGGGGCCTATGGCTACACCTTC.

This chain links TRBV29-1 with TRBJ2-1; D perhaps matches TRBD1 (5 bases). The CDR3 totals 14 residues. Germline V lookup: CDR1 SQVTM, CDR2 ANQGSEA. V lost 6 bases to trimming and J lost 0 bases, with 12 bases between them. The CDR3 reads CSVPGLSSYNEQFF. The CDR3 DNA follows: TGCAGCGTCCCAGGGTTGAGCTCCTACAATGAGCAGTTCTTC.